This T cell receptor beta chain emerged from a study of PD-1 blockade in classical Hodgkin lymphoma. The overall study: Nivolumab 3 mg/kg was given intravenously every 2 weeks. The study, taken as a whole, reports: Factors driving the repertoire differences, possibly disease activity or prior therapy, remain undefined. Newly diagnosed patients and complete responders had comparable diversity at baseline.

Every patient was affected by relapse after autologous stem cell transplantation, while exposure to brentuximab vedotin was not uniform. Best responses fell into complete response, partial response or progressive disease. The CDR3 is made up of 15 amino acids. Germline V gene lookup returns CDR1 MDHEN and CDR2 SYDVKM. V was clipped by 4 bases and J by 3 bases; unmatched bases: 5. A word on this clone: What it binds is unknown.

Here immunoSEQ multiplex PCR was the method, and the copy in TCRdb shows in-frame clones only, minus some. The profile shows about 40,000 clones, about 87% of them singletons. Source: peripheral blood mononuclear cells (PBMCs), taken at baseline. The rearrangement joins TRBV28 to TRBJ2-3; 9 bases match TRBD2. This clonotype originated in a human donor with classical Hodgkin lymphoma. CDR3 nucleotides: TGTGCCAGCAGTTCGGGGACTAGCTATACAGATACGCAGTATTTT. It is translated as CASSSGTSYTDTQYF.